This TCR beta chain was recovered during a study of T cell responses to AZD1222 COVID-19 vaccine. The data were produced by immunoSEQ multiplex PCR, yet TCRdb's version contains in-frame clones alone and is incomplete. This sample has approximately 180,000 clones, with 88% found just once. The sequence was collected from an adult who received the AZD1222 COVID-19 vaccine. The sample was peripheral blood, taken 28 days after the second AZD1222 dose.

CDR3: CASSQDWSSGELNEQFF. The CDR3 coding sequence is TGTGCCAGCAGCCAAGATTGGTCTAGCGGGGAATTGAATGAGCAGTTCTTC. The chain carries TRBV14 and TRBJ2-1, with 9 bases matching TRBD2. CDR3 length: 17 residues. Trimming removed 0 bases from V and 7 bases from J; junction bases left unmatched: 10. Germline CDR1 is SGHDN and CDR2 is FVKESK.